This T cell receptor beta chain was sequenced during a study of CD8 T cells in ankylosing spondylitis. Quantitative barcoded 5'-RACE was used to prepare TCR beta libraries. Each CDR3 protein gets one entry after TCRdb re-called the 5' RACE reads with MiXCR. Among about 360,000 distinct CDR3 sequences listed, roughly 22% were seen once. This clonotype occurred a few times. Per the germline V gene, CDR1 is SSHAT and CDR2 is FNYEAQ (reference sequence). The J segment lost 4 bases and the V segment lost 0 bases, leaving 11 bases of the junction unmatched. The length of the CDR3 is 18 residues. The chain joins TRBV7-7 to TRBJ2-5; 10 nucleotides align to TRBD1. This TCR was sampled from a male donor with ankylosing spondylitis or in good health (not recorded which). The sequenced sample was blood, either unsorted or a sorted T cell fraction (not recorded which). CDR3 region: CASSLAFEPGQGPETQYF. CDR3 coding DNA: TGTGCCAGCAGCTTAGCATTTGAGCCGGGACAGGGGCCAGAGACCCAGTACTTC.